This TCR beta chain was retrieved from a study of blood T cell repertoires in COVID-19. About the study: Donors in the United States, Italy and Spain gave samples during acute or convalescent COVID-19.

In the original analysis: Estimates of nucleated cell counts were drawn from the amplification of reference gene primers. Some clones are missing from TCRdb's copy, which holds only in-frame ones; the method was immunoSEQ multiplex PCR. V and J calls plus clone size are reproduced from that table; the DNA served to infer D and trimming. The repertoire holds fewer than 300,000 clones, with 70% to 90% as singletons. V was shortened by 5 bases and J by 6 bases, with 16 bases between the two germline ends. This CDR3 contains 14 residues. CDR1 and CDR2 from the germline V gene are LNHDA and SQIVND (reference sequence).

This sequence was found in a man aged 50 to 60 with active or convalescent COVID-19. The sequenced sample was peripheral blood. The rearrangement uses TRBV19 and TRBJ1-1, with TRBD1 as a possible D gene (5 bases). The CDR3 DNA follows: TGTGCCAGTAGTCCACAGGTGCGGGGGGCTGAAGCTTTCTTT. Translation: CASSPQVRGAEAFF.